This record covers a single TCR beta chain. What it recognizes is unknown. The sample comes from a study of a mutant IDH1 vaccine in newly diagnosed glioma. Study context: Patients' prior therapy spanned radiotherapy, temozolomide, or both; most underwent both.

The protocol was immunoSEQ multiplex PCR, while the TCRdb copy is restricted to in-frame clones and leaves out a portion. Counted here are approximately 92,000 clones, 80% to 90% occurring once; the ten biggest clones make up roughly 6.8%. The germline V gene encodes CDR1 SNHLY and CDR2 FYNNEI. The CDR3 is made up of 16 amino acids. V was clipped by 8 bases and J by 0 bases; unmatched bases: 7. Study results and caveats: Overall, 93.3% of patients had vaccine-induced immune responses. It seemed that pseudoprogression was not linked to changes in the top peripheral T cell clonotypes.

Time point in this sample: baseline, week 1 (first vaccination visit). Described treatment: pre-vaccination baseline after standard-of-care therapy. The chain couples TRBV2 to TRBJ2-3; 11 bases agree with TRBD2. This TCR was recovered from a woman aged 45-59 years with glioma. The starting material was PBMCs, obtained from a glioma patient treated with radiotherapy, temozolomide or both. The CDR3 loop reads CASHVLAGGSTDTQYF. The DNA of the CDR3 is TGTGCCAGCCATGTCCTAGCGGGGGGTAGCACAGATACGCAGTATTTT. The full variable domain, completed using reference TRBV2 and TRBJ2-3, is EPEVTQTPSHQVTQMGQEVILRCVPISNHLYFYWYRQILGQKVEFLVSFYNNEISEKSEIFDDQFSVERPDGSNFTLKIRSTKLEDSAMYFCASHVLAGGSTDTQYFGPGTRLTVL.